The 20 T cell receptor beta chains below all came from one sample that was sequenced in a study of neurological immune-mediated disorders (dated by TCRdb to the late 2010s). Library method: 5' RACE. TCRdb lists the instrument as Illumina HiSeq 2500. The public reads were run again by TCRdb, first through fastp at Q25 and then through MiXCR, and only productive beta chains were kept. Each entry merges the rows of one CDR3 protein and shows their most common DNA and genes. This sample gives more than 75,000 distinct CDR3 sequences in total; around 3.5% of them show up just once. The top ten clonotypes cover around 3.1% of the sample. What was sequenced was PBMCs. Receptors originate from a woman between 50 and 59 years old with multiple sclerosis.

At least ten counts were recorded for this clonotype. V gene TRBV5-1 combines with J gene TRBJ1-4; 9 nucleotides line up with TRBD1. Germline lookup yields CDR1 SGHRS and CDR2 YFSETQ. The J segment lost 6 bases and the V segment lost 4 bases, leaving 4 bases of the junction unmatched. This CDR3 comprises 14 residues. The CDR3 sequence: CASSLDRGDEKLFF. CDR3 DNA: TGCGCCAGCAGCCTGGACAGGGGAGATGAAAAACTGTTTTTT.

This clonotype was counted many times. The chain couples TRBV5-6 to TRBJ2-7, with D unresolved. The germline CDR1 and CDR2 sequences are SGHDT and YYEEEE. V lost 0 bases, J lost 3 bases, and 4 bases lay in between. The CDR3 covers 12 residues. CDR3 residues: CASSLADYEQYF. Written as DNA, the CDR3 is TGTGCCAGCAGCTTGGCCGACTACGAGCAGTACTTC.

This clonotype occurred many times. This chain connects TRBV21-1 to TRBJ2-5; TRBD2 is taken as the D call from the table, unchecked against the DNA. TRBV21-1 is given as a pseudogene. This CDR3 region has 14 residues. DNA for the CDR3: TGTGCCAGCAGCAGAACTAGTCTGAGGGAGACCCAGTACTTC. This gives the protein CASSRTSLRETQYF.

This clonotype was detected ten times or more. The chain combines TRBV12-3 or TRBV12-4 with TRBJ1-5; possible D gene TRBD1, 5 bases. The V and J ends lost 6 bases and 6 bases respectively, with 12 bases between them. The CDR3 runs to 13 residues. The CDR3 reads CASRSGGGQPQHF. The CDR3, as DNA: TGTGCCAGCAGGTCCGGGGGGGGTCAGCCCCAGCATTTT.

This clonotype was found a few times. Relative to the germline gene, one junction end is altered; a read error may explain this. The chain links TRBV5-1 to TRBJ1-5, with D unclear. Germline CDR1 SGHRS, CDR2 YFSETQ. The CDR3 runs to 13 residues. In nucleotides, the CDR3 is TGCGCCAGCAGCTTTGGAGACAATAAGACCCAGAATTTT. It translates to CASSFGDNKTQNF. The full variable domain, with the rest looked up from reference TRBV5-1 and TRBJ1-5, is KAGVTQTPRYLIKTRGQQVTLSCSPISGHRSVSWYQQTPGQGLQFLFEYFSETQRNKGNFPGRFSGRQFSNSRSEMNVSTLELGDSALYLCASSFGDNKTQNFGDGTRLSIL.

This clonotype was picked up many times. The CDR3 spells CASSPPEGRTSGNTIYF. The DNA for the CDR3 is TGTGCCAGCTCACCACCTGAAGGGAGAACGTCTGGAAACACCATATATTTT. The chain uses TRBV18 and TRBJ1-3; D is undetermined. The germline gives CDR1 KGHSH, CDR2 LQKENI. This CDR3 spans 17 amino acids. The V gene lost 0 bases and the J gene lost 1 base, with 13 bases spanning the gap.

This clonotype was recorded at least ten times. The CDR3 DNA sequence: TGCAGTGCTAGGCAACCGGGCGGGGGAAAATCCTACGAGCAGTACTTC. It translates to CSARQPGGGKSYEQYF. The V call is TRBV20-1, the J call TRBJ2-7; TRBD2 agrees at 7 bases. Germline lookup yields CDR1 DFQATT and CDR2 SNEGSKA (reference sequence). The CDR3 runs 16 residues. The junction had 12 bases not matched to a gene; V was cut back by 3 bases and J by 1 base.

This clonotype has ten or more counts. The V and J genes are TRBV7-3 and TRBJ2-1, with 8 bases identical to TRBD2. J was trimmed by 4 bases and V by 6 bases; bases with no gene match: 8. The CDR3 loop spans 15 amino acids. The V gene's germline CDR1 is SGHTA and CDR2 FQGTGA. CDR3 nucleotide sequence: TGTGCCAGCAGTCCCGGTGCGGGGGGTTACAATGAGCAGTTCTTC. It codes for CASSPGAGGYNEQFF.

Many counts were recorded for this clonotype. This rearrangement joins TRBV12-3 or TRBV12-4 to TRBJ1-5; D is uncertain. CDR3 length equals 14 residues. V gave up 6 bases and J gave up 2 bases, with 11 bases separating them. The CDR3 region is CASSRRRGNQPQHF. CDR3 DNA sequence: TGTGCCAGCAGCCGACGAAGGGGCAATCAGCCCCAGCATTTT.

This chain uses TRBV18 with TRBJ1-1, with D perhaps matching TRBD1 (6 bases). Germline V gene data show CDR1 as KGHSH and CDR2 as LQKENI. This CDR3 contains 14 residues. Trimming stripped 8 bases from V and 0 bases from J, with 13 bases between. CDR3 bases: TGTGCCAGCGCCCAGGACAGAATGAACACTGAAGCTTTCTTT. This translates into CASAQDRMNTEAFF. The full variable domain, its missing parts supplied by reference TRBV18 and TRBJ1-1, is NAGVMQNPRHLVRRRGQEARLRCSPMKGHSHVYWYRQLPEEGLKFMVYLQKENIIDESGMPKERFSAEFPKEGPSILRIQQVVRGDSAAYFCASAQDRMNTEAFFGQGTRLTVV.

The chain recombines TRBV10-3 with TRBJ2-1; 7 nucleotides match TRBD1. V shed 2 bases and J 6 bases; nucleotides not matched to a gene: 13. The CDR3 extends over 17 amino acids. Germline CDR1 reads ENHRY; CDR2 reads SYGVKD. The CDR3 here is CAISETRQGPIFNEQFF. CDR3 bases: TGTGCCATCAGTGAGACTCGACAGGGTCCCATCTTCAATGAGCAGTTCTTC.

This clonotype was seen ten or more times. The chain recombines TRBV20-1 with TRBJ2-1; D remains ambiguous. This CDR3 spans 13 amino acids. Germline CDR1 reads DFQATT; CDR2 reads SNEGSKA (reference sequence). V shed 3 bases and J shed 4 bases, with 10 bases lying between them. CDR3 protein: CSARFPTYNEQFF. The CDR3 DNA reads TGCAGTGCTAGGTTCCCGACTTACAATGAGCAGTTCTTC.

The table lists this clonotype with many counts. V is TRBV7-2 and J is TRBJ1-6; D unclear. This CDR3 is built from 15 residues. Per the germline V gene, CDR1 is SGHTA and CDR2 is FQGNSA. V dropped 1 base and J dropped 7 bases, with 11 bases sitting between them. This CDR3 reads CASSLGTRGNSPLHF. CDR3 coding DNA: TGTGCCAGCAGCTTAGGTACCAGAGGAAATTCACCCCTCCACTTT.

This clonotype was counted ten times or more. The gene calls are TRBV20-1 and TRBJ1-2; a weak D match, TRBD1 (6 bases). The V end lost 0 bases, the J end lost 8 bases, and 16 bases lay between the germline ends. Germline CDR1 reads DFQATT; CDR2 reads SNEGSKA (reference sequence). This CDR3 comprises 14 residues. The CDR3 sequence is CSARDQGHLGGYTF. The CDR3 DNA sequence: TGCAGTGCTAGAGATCAGGGACACCTTGGAGGCTACACCTTC.

The table lists this clonotype with many counts. The CDR3 reads CARSRADIPNVLTF. The CDR3 DNA reads TGTGCCAGATCAAGGGCAGACATCCCCAACGTCCTGACTTTC. This chain uses TRBV3-2 with TRBJ2-6; no DNA check was done on the table's D call, TRBD2. TRBV3-2 is noted as a pseudogene. This CDR3 contains 14 residues.

This clonotype has ten or more counts. This rearrangement joins TRBV5-1 to TRBJ1-5; 8 nucleotides agree with TRBD1. CDR3 length equals 15 residues. Germline V lookup: CDR1 SGHRS, CDR2 YFSETQ. V shed 4 bases and J 2 bases; nucleotides not matched to a gene: 5. In DNA form, the CDR3 reads TGCGCCAGCAGCGAACAGGGGGGAGGCAATCAGCCCCAGCATTTT. It specifies CASSEQGGGNQPQHF.

This clonotype appeared many times. This sequence joins TRBV5-5 and TRBJ1-4, with D possibly being TRBD1 (5 bases). The CDR3 covers 15 residues. Trimming removed 3 bases from V and 1 base from J, with 10 bases in between. CDR1 and CDR2 (germline): SGHKS, YYEKEE (reference sequence). The CDR3 DNA sequence: TGTGCCAGCAGCTCGAATCAGGGAACTAATGAAAAACTGTTTTTT. Translating gives CASSSNQGTNEKLFF.

This clonotype was detected many times. The chain uses TRBV10-3 and TRBJ2-2; D possibly corresponds to TRBD2 (7 bases). Trimming took off 10 bases at V and 3 bases at J, with 9 bases between the two ends. CDR1 and CDR2 (germline): ENHRY, SYGVKD. This CDR3 has 12 residues. CDR3 DNA sequence: TGTGCCAGCGGGGGCGACACCGGGGAGCTGTTTTTT. The encoded protein is CASGGDTGELFF.

This clonotype occurred a few times. Germline and junction disagree at one end, which may indicate a read error. This chain uses TRBV7-8 with TRBJ1-6; 9 bases are a match to TRBD1. Germline V lookup: CDR1 SGHVS, CDR2 FQNEAQ. This CDR3 has 16 residues. CDR3: CASSLYRTGVTSTLNF. The CDR3 coding sequence is TGTGCCAGCAGTTTATACAGGACAGGGGTTACTTCAACCCTCAACTTT.

The table lists this clonotype with many counts. The genes are TRBV20-1 and TRBJ1-2, with TRBD1 matching over 7 bases. Unmatched junction bases numbered 11, after V lost 5 bases and J lost 2 bases. CDR3 length: 15 residues. Germline CDR1 reads DFQATT; CDR2 reads SNEGSKA (reference sequence). CDR3 residues: CSARGTGVENYGYTF. CDR3 DNA sequence: TGCAGTGCTCGGGGAACAGGGGTCGAGAACTATGGCTACACCTTC.